Following are 9 T cell receptor beta chains from one sample sequenced in a study of T cell responses to AZD1222 COVID-19 vaccine. The assay was immunoSEQ multiplex PCR, and TCRdb's table has in-frame clones only and misses some. The sample has 100,000 to 150,000 clones; roughly nine tenths are singletons. The material was peripheral blood, obtained on day 0 of AZD1222 vaccination. Every receptor here comes from an adult in good health.

V usage is TRBV6-2 or TRBV6-3 and J usage is TRBJ1-2; D perhaps matches TRBD1 (6 bases). The V gene's germline CDR1 is MNHEY and CDR2 SVGEGT. Trimming shortened V by 6 bases and J by 6 bases, and 14 bases separated the two germline ends. The CDR3 covers 13 residues. The CDR3 DNA follows: TGTGCCAGCAGCCTGGCGGGGGGCGATGGCTACACCTTC. Protein: CASSLAGGDGYTF.

V gene TRBV7-8 combines with J gene TRBJ2-1, with 14 bases fitting TRBD2. Losses at the gene ends were 5 bases for V and 6 bases for J; bases not matched to a gene: 12. Looked up from germline, CDR1 is SGHVS and CDR2 is FQNEAQ. The CDR3 covers 18 residues. The chain's CDR3 is CASSLGTSGSRGINEQFF. The CDR3 nucleotides are TGTGCCAGCAGCCTCGGGACTAGCGGGAGTCGTGGGATCAATGAGCAGTTCTTC.

The genes are TRBV12-5 and TRBJ2-4; 8 bases agree with TRBD1. Germline V gene lookup returns CDR1 LGHNT and CDR2 FRNRAP. The ends lost 6 bases at V and 3 bases at J; junction bases unmatched: 10. The CDR3 is 16 residues long. The CDR3 coding sequence is TGTGCTAGTGGACCCGGACAGGGAGGAGTCAAAAACATTCAGTACTTC. As protein: CASGPGQGGVKNIQYF.

The chain links TRBV7-2 to TRBJ2-1; the D gene is possibly TRBD2 (5 bases). Germline V gene data show CDR1 as SGHTA and CDR2 as FQGNSA. The CDR3 spans 14 residues. Trimming removed 1 base from V and 9 bases from J, with 13 bases in between. Here the CDR3 DNA reads TGTGCCAGCAGCTTAGAATGGGCCGGAGGTGAGCAGTTCTTC. Amino acids: CASSLEWAGGEQFF.

The chain couples TRBV6-5 to TRBJ1-2; 8 nucleotides agree with TRBD1. Germline lookup yields CDR1 MNHEY and CDR2 SVGAGI. CDR3 length equals 13 residues. The trim removed 2 bases at V and 10 bases at J, leaving 6 bases unmatched. CDR3 residues: CASSYVRGRVYTF. DNA for the CDR3: TGTGCCAGCAGTTACGTCAGGGGGCGCGTCTACACCTTC.

This chain links TRBV5-1 with TRBJ2-1; D is perhaps TRBD2 (7 bases). This CDR3 comprises 15 residues. V was cut by 1 base and J by 7 bases, with 15 bases left in between. CDR1 is SGHRS, CDR2 YFSETQ, per germline. The CDR3, as DNA: TGCGCCAGCAGCTTGCAGGGGAGGGCGTGGAATGAGCAGTTCTTC. Protein product: CASSLQGRAWNEQFF.

The chain combines TRBV4-2 with TRBJ1-4, with TRBD1 identical over 10 bases. J was trimmed by 7 bases and V by 4 bases; bases with no gene match: 6. The CDR3 runs to 15 residues. Germline V gene sequence: CDR1 LGHNA, CDR2 YNFKEQ. This chain's CDR3 is CASSRPTGGVEKLFF. CDR3 nucleotide sequence: TGTGCCAGCAGCCGCCCGACAGGGGGCGTTGAAAAACTGTTTTTT.

The chain is built from TRBV15 and TRBJ1-2; 8 bases fit TRBD1. The CDR3 runs to 15 residues. Trimming cost V 3 bases and J 4 bases; bases outside gene matches: 7. Germline-derived CDR1 and CDR2 are LNHNV and YYDKDF (reference sequence). CDR3 sequence reads: CATSSPDRASYGYTF. The DNA of the CDR3 is TGTGCCACCAGCAGTCCGGACAGGGCGAGCTATGGCTACACCTTC. Filled out from reference TRBV15 and TRBJ1-2, the complete variable domain reads DAMVIQNPRYQVTQFGKPVTLSCSQTLNHNVMYWYQQKSSQAPKLLFHYYDKDFNNEADTPDNFQSRRPNTSFCFLDIRSPGLGDTAMYLCATSSPDRASYGYTFGSGTRLTVV.

The gene calls are TRBV5-5 and TRBJ2-6; D remains unclear. The germline V gene encodes CDR1 SGHKS and CDR2 YYEKEE (reference sequence). CDR3 length: 12 residues. Trimming pared 6 bases from V and 2 bases from J, leaving 3 bases between. CDR3 loop: CASTPGANVLTF. CDR3 DNA sequence: TGTGCCAGCACCCCTGGGGCCAACGTCCTGACTTTC.